A single sample gave rise to the 27 T cell receptor beta chains below, sequenced in a study of identical twins. Via MiXCR, TCRdb re-called the 5' RACE reads, giving one row per CDR3 protein. In the table there are under 900,000 distinct CDR3 sequences, roughly 12% of which are singletons. These data were likewise used in another study, on yellow fever vaccine responses in identical twins.

Specimen: PBMCs. The receptors here all came from a woman between 18 and 30 years old in good health.

The chain recombines TRBV6-1 with TRBJ1-5; D call uncertain. CDR1 MNHNS and CDR2 SASEGT come from the germline V gene. V gave up 6 bases and J gave up 4 bases, with 13 bases separating them. The CDR3 is made up of 14 amino acids. Written as DNA, the CDR3 is TGTGCCAGCAGGCCAGAAGGAGGGAATCAGCCCCAGCATTTT. This translates into CASRPEGGNQPQHF.

The V call is TRBV7-9, the J call TRBJ1-2, with TRBD1 as a possible D gene (5 bases). V lost 5 bases, J lost 8 bases, and 15 bases lay in between. The CDR3 loop spans 13 amino acids. The germline V gene encodes CDR1 SEHNR and CDR2 FQNEAQ (reference sequence). The CDR3 DNA reads as TGTGCCAGCAGCCCCCTGGTGGGGGAGGGCTACACCTTC. Translation gives CASSPLVGEGYTF.

A few counts support this clonotype. The chain recombines TRBV7-9 with TRBJ2-1; the match to TRBD2 covers 7 bases. Germline V gene sequence: CDR1 SEHNR, CDR2 FQNEAQ (reference sequence). This CDR3 contains 15 residues. Trimming took 7 bases from V and 4 from J; bases not matched to a gene: 10. CDR3 nucleotide sequence: TGTGCCAGCACCCTTGGGGGGGAACATTACAATGAGCAGTTCTTC. It specifies CASTLGGEHYNEQFF.

CDR3 sequence: CSARGGIYEQYF. The CDR3 bases are TGCAGTGCAAGGGGGGGGATCTACGAGCAGTACTTC. This chain connects TRBV20-1 to TRBJ2-7, with D perhaps matching TRBD2 (7 bases). The CDR3 totals 12 residues. CDR1 and CDR2 (germline): DFQATT, SNEGSKA (reference sequence). V lost 6 bases to trimming and J lost 3 bases, with 12 bases between them.

This clonotype was found a few times. This chain connects TRBV20-1 to TRBJ2-5; 7 bases agree with TRBD2. Germline V CDR1 and CDR2: DFQATT, SNEGSKA (reference sequence). Trimming removed 3 bases from V and 1 base from J; junction bases left unmatched: 11. The CDR3 runs 16 residues. The CDR3 nucleotides read TGCAGTGCTAGGGGGACGGGGGGAGATTCCCAAGAGACCCAGTACTTC. It codes for CSARGTGGDSQETQYF.

This clonotype was found a few times. The V call is TRBV28, the J call TRBJ2-7; no firm D call. This CDR3 has 14 amino acids. Between the trimmed V and J ends, which lost 2 bases and 0 bases, there was a span of 8 bases. From germline, CDR1 is MDHEN and CDR2 SYDVKM. CDR3 sequence reads: CASSLIASSYEQYF. The CDR3 DNA sequence: TGTGCCAGCAGTTTAATAGCAAGCTCCTACGAGCAGTACTTC.

This clonotype was detected a few times. The chain combines TRBV20-1 with TRBJ1-6; D not certain. The CDR3 is made up of 12 amino acids. Germline CDR1 DFQATT, CDR2 SNEGSKA (reference sequence). The V end lost 5 bases, the J end lost 9 bases, and 11 bases lay between the germline ends. The CDR3 bases are TGCAGTGCTTTCCGGACGGGTTCACCCCTCCACTTT. Protein product: CSAFRTGSPLHF.

This clonotype showed up just a few times. The V call is TRBV10-3, the J call TRBJ2-5, with 7 bases that match TRBD2. Germline V CDR1 and CDR2: ENHRY, SYGVKD. This CDR3 has 13 residues. V was clipped by 4 bases and J by 1 base; unmatched bases: 0. In nucleotides, the CDR3 is TGTGCCATCAGTGGGACTAGCCAAGAGACCCAGTACTTC. Its protein product is CAISGTSQETQYF.

This clonotype was seen a handful of times. V gene TRBV7-8 combines with J gene TRBJ2-1; 7 positions agree with TRBD1. Germline V gene sequence: CDR1 SGHVS, CDR2 FQNEAQ. V shed 2 bases and J 4 bases; nucleotides not matched to a gene: 5. The CDR3 is 15 residues long. The CDR3 reads CASSLNPDRYNEQFF. DNA of the CDR3: TGTGCCAGCAGCTTAAACCCGGACAGGTACAATGAGCAGTTCTTC.

The table lists this clonotype with a few counts. The gene calls are TRBV12-3 or TRBV12-4 and TRBJ2-4; D is uncertain. This CDR3 region has 17 residues. With 6 bases removed from V and 0 bases from J, the gap between germline ends came to 18 bases. The CDR3 DNA reads as TGTGCCAGCAGCAGCGAGTTGGTAGCTCTAGCCAAAAACATTCAGTACTTC. Protein: CASSSELVALAKNIQYF.

This clonotype was seen only a few times. The chain has TRBV24-1 and TRBJ1-2, with 7 bases fitting TRBD1. The CDR3 consists of 15 residues. V lost 3 bases to trimming and J lost 4 bases; unmatched junction nucleotides: 7. CDR1 is KGHDR and CDR2 is SFDVKD in the germline V gene. The CDR3 is CATSDPTTGFYGYTF. CDR3 DNA sequence: TGTGCCACCAGTGATCCCACGACAGGGTTCTATGGCTACACCTTC.

This clonotype has more than one count but fewer than ten. V gene TRBV25-1 combines with J gene TRBJ2-1, with D tentatively TRBD2 (6 bases). This CDR3 spans 14 amino acids. CDR1 and CDR2 from the germline V gene are MGHDK and SYGVNS. V was clipped by 1 base and J by 7 bases, with 11 bases between them. CDR3 residues: CASSEFSGENEQFF. The CDR3, as DNA: TGTGCCAGCAGTGAATTTTCGGGGGAGAATGAGCAGTTCTTC.

The chain recombines TRBV20-1 with TRBJ2-7; TRBD2 matches at 7 bases. Germline V CDR1 and CDR2: DFQATT, SNEGSKA (reference sequence). Trimming at V came to 6 bases and at J to 1 base, leaving 9 bases not matched to a gene. The CDR3 sequence is 14 residues long. CDR3 in amino acids: CSAMTSPRSYEQYF. CDR3 nucleotides: TGCAGTGCGATGACTAGCCCCCGGTCCTACGAGCAGTACTTC.

There are a few counts of this clonotype. The gene calls are TRBV19 and TRBJ1-3; no clear D gene. The CDR3 runs 16 residues. CDR1 LNHDA and CDR2 SQIVND come from the germline V gene (reference sequence). Trimming took off 5 bases at V and 0 bases at J, with 14 bases between the two ends. CDR3 sequence reads: CASSSLTRSSGNTIYF. DNA for the CDR3: TGTGCCAGTAGTTCCTTGACACGGAGCTCTGGAAACACCATATATTTT.

This chain joins TRBV20-1 and TRBJ1-4; 8 positions agree with TRBD1. CDR1 and CDR2 from the germline V gene are DFQATT and SNEGSKA (reference sequence). The CDR3 sequence is 15 residues long. Trimming removed 3 bases from V and 3 bases from J; junction bases left unmatched: 6. CDR3 in amino acids: CSARQTGGPNEKLFF. The CDR3 nucleotides are TGCAGTGCTAGGCAAACAGGGGGACCTAATGAAAAACTGTTTTTT.

This chain uses TRBV7-2 with TRBJ2-2; tentatively, D is TRBD1 (5 bases). The CDR3 loop spans 15 amino acids. The V end was cut by 1 base, the J end by 6 bases, with 12 bases between. Germline values: CDR1 SGHTA, CDR2 FQGNSA. The CDR3 sequence: CASSLESWGPGELFF. The DNA of the CDR3 is TGTGCCAGCAGCTTAGAGTCCTGGGGCCCCGGGGAGCTGTTTTTT.

The rearrangement uses TRBV3-1 and TRBJ2-2, with D unclear. The CDR3 consists of 12 residues. V lost 2 bases and J lost 5, with 3 bases in between. CDR1 is LGHDT and CDR2 is YNNKEL in the germline V gene (reference sequence). Here the CDR3 DNA reads TGTGCCAGCAGCCAATTGACCGGGGAGCTGTTTTTT. It codes for CASSQLTGELFF.

The rearrangement uses TRBV27 and TRBJ2-1, with TRBD2 matching 12 bases. This CDR3 is built from 21 residues. V lost 0 bases to trimming and J lost 0 bases; unmatched junction nucleotides: 12. Germline V CDR1 and CDR2: MNHEY, SMNVEV (reference sequence). In nucleotides, the CDR3 is TGTGCCAGCAGTTTATCGACCACCCCTAGCGGGAGGGCCTTCTCCTACAATGAGCAGTTCTTC. Protein sequence: CASSLSTTPSGRAFSYNEQFF.

The chain recombines TRBV20-1 with TRBJ2-1, with D unresolved. The CDR3 loop spans 14 amino acids. Germline assignment: CDR1 DFQATT and CDR2 SNEGSKA (reference sequence). The V and J ends lost 6 bases and 5 bases respectively, with 17 bases between them. CDR3 coding DNA: TGCAGTGCCATAACCACAGCGAACAACAATGAGCAGTTCTTC. Translation gives CSAITTANNNEQFF.

The chain carries TRBV19 and TRBJ2-7, with D possibly matching TRBD1 (5 bases). V lost 5 bases, J lost 6 bases, and 17 bases lay in between. CDR1 and CDR2 (germline): LNHDA, SQIVND (reference sequence). This CDR3 is built from 14 residues. CDR3 sequence reads: CASSQGSRTGEQYF. CDR3 DNA: TGTGCCAGTAGTCAGGGTTCCCGTACTGGCGAGCAGTACTTC.

This clonotype was picked up a small number of times. The gene calls are TRBV3-1 and TRBJ1-1, with TRBD1 matching over 7 bases. Per germline, CDR1 LGHDT and CDR2 YNNKEL (reference sequence). V dropped 3 bases and J dropped 4; count of bases not matched to a gene: 11. The CDR3 has 16 amino acids. Here the CDR3 DNA reads TGTGCCAGCAGCCAGAATCCCGGGACAGTTAGCACTGAAGCTTTCTTT. This gives the protein CASSQNPGTVSTEAFF.

The chain carries TRBV20-1 and TRBJ2-7; 8 bases agree with TRBD2. Germline V lookup: CDR1 DFQATT, CDR2 SNEGSKA (reference sequence). The CDR3 consists of 15 residues. Germline trimming cut 0 bases from V and 7 bases from J; bases unmatched to any gene: 11. In DNA form, the CDR3 reads TGCAGTGCTAGAGATCCCCGGGAGGGCCCTCAAGAGCAGTACTTC. Its translation is CSARDPREGPQEQYF.

This clonotype was found many times. The chain links TRBV7-9 to TRBJ2-5, with 7 positions matching TRBD2. This CDR3 spans 13 amino acids. The germline V gene encodes CDR1 SEHNR and CDR2 FQNEAQ (reference sequence). J was trimmed by 2 bases and V by 4 bases; bases with no gene match: 1. The CDR3 here is CASSWGLQETQYF. The CDR3 DNA follows: TGTGCCAGCAGCTGGGGACTACAAGAGACCCAGTACTTC.

The chain combines TRBV7-6 with TRBJ2-1; 12 bases are a match to TRBD2. The germline CDR1 and CDR2 sequences are SGHVS and FNYEAQ. The CDR3 runs 15 residues. V shed 1 base, J shed 9 bases, and the junction held 4 bases outside the gene matches. The CDR3 DNA is TGTGCCAGCAGCTTAGACGGACTAGCGGGATCTGAGCAGTTCTTC. It yields the protein CASSLDGLAGSEQFF.

Details on this clonotype: The junction departs from germline at one end; a sequencing error may be responsible. The chain recombines TRBV3-1 with TRBJ2-2; TRBD1 or TRBD2 may be the D gene (5 bases each). Germline V gene data show CDR1 as LGHDT and CDR2 as YNNKEL (reference sequence). The CDR3 is 13 residues long. CDR3 bases: TGTGCCAGCAGCCCCCGTCGGGACGGGGAGCTGTTATTT. It translates to CASSPRRDGELLF.

This clonotype was detected only a few times. V and J are TRBV5-6 and TRBJ1-1; a weak D match, TRBD1 (5 bases). CDR1 SGHDT and CDR2 YYEEEE come from the germline V gene. This CDR3 comprises 13 residues. Trimming removed 2 bases from V and 8 bases from J, with 13 bases in between. The CDR3 coding sequence is TGTGCCAGCAGCTTAATCGGGGACTACGAAGCTTTCTTT. Translated, it gives CASSLIGDYEAFF.

This clonotype has more than one count but fewer than ten. V usage is TRBV28 and J usage is TRBJ2-2, with D perhaps TRBD1 (6 bases). Germline lookup yields CDR1 MDHEN and CDR2 SYDVKM. There are 13 residues in the CDR3. V was cut by 6 bases and J by 5 bases, with 10 bases left in between. This chain's CDR3 is CASRVQGTGELFF. CDR3 sequence (DNA): TGTGCCAGCAGGGTACAGGGAACCGGGGAGCTGTTTTTT.